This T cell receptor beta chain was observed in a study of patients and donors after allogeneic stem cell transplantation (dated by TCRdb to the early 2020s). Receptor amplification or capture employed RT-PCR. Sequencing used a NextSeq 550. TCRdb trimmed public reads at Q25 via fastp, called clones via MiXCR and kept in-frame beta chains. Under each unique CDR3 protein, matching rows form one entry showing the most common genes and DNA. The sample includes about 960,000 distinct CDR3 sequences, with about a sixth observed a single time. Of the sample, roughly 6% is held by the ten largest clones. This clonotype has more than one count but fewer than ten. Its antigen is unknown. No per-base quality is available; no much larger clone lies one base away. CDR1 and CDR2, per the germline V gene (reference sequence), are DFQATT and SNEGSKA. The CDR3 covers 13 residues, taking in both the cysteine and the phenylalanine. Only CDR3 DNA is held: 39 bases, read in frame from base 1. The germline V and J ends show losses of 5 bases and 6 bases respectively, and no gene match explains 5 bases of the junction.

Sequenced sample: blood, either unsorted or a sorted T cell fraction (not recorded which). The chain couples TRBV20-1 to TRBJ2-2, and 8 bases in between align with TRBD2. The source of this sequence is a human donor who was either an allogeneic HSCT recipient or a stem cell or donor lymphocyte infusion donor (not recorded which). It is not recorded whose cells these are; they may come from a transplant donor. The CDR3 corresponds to CSAGRGGPGELFF. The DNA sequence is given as TGCAGTGCTGGCCGGGGGGGGCCCGGGGAGCTGTTTTTT.